A selection of T cell receptor beta chains follows, all from one sample in a study of OX40 agonist ivuxolimab in advanced cancers. Profiling relied on immunoSEQ multiplex PCR, and the TCRdb table lists in-frame clones only, not all of them. The sample records over 50,000 clones, approximately 77% being singletons. Sequenced material: CD4+ or CD8+ T cells sorted from blood, taken in a trial of the OX40 agonist ivuxolimab. These receptors all come from an adult with an advanced solid tumor such as melanoma, head and neck, liver or kidney cancer. CDR3s include the opening cysteine and the closing phenylalanine or tryptophan. A D gene is named only where the DNA matches it firmly. Rows may omit the clone size; those that give it use once, few, many or a size class.

d_gene	v_gene	len	abundance	j_gene	CDR3aa	CDR3nt
TRBD2	TRBV18	16	once	TRBJ2-1	CASSPPNGAGSNEQFF	TGTGCCAGCTCACCACCTAACGGAGCGGGAAGCAATGAGCAGTTCTTC
TRBD2	TRBV7-2	13	NA	TRBJ2-7	CASSLTGGYEQYF	TGTGCCAGCAGCTTAACGGGAGGCTACGAGCAGTACTTC
TRBD1	TRBV29-1	14	NA	TRBJ1-1	CSVGVGPRGGRAFF	TGCAGCGTTGGAGTGGGGCCCAGGGGGGGGCGAGCTTTCTTT
TRBD1	TRBV19	15	NA	TRBJ2-7	CASSPPGTASIEQYF	TGTGCCAGTAGCCCACCCGGGACAGCTTCTATCGAGCAGTACTTC
NA	TRBV5-4	14	NA	TRBJ1-1	CASSTGTLNTEAFF	TGTGCCAGCAGCACCGGGACGTTGAACACTGAAGCTTTCTTT
NA	TRBV20-1	11	NA	TRBJ1-2	CSAREGYGYTF	TGCAGTGCTAGAGAGGGGTATGGCTACACCTTC
NA	TRBV7-2	13	NA	TRBJ1-2	CASSPTTNYGYTF	TGTGCCAGCAGCCCCACGACTAACTATGGCTACACCTTC
TRBD1	TRBV29-1	12	NA	TRBJ2-5	CSVGDRVETQYF	TGCAGCGTTGGGGACAGGGTGGAGACCCAGTACTTC
TRBD1	TRBV28	16	few	TRBJ2-2	CASSPRTGNDAGELFF	TGTGCCAGCAGCCCTCGGACAGGGAACGATGCCGGGGAGCTGTTTTTT
TRBD2	TRBV7-6	12	NA	TRBJ2-2	CASTSGTGELFF	TGTGCCAGCACTAGCGGTACCGGGGAGCTGTTTTTT
NA	TRBV9	12	few	TRBJ2-3	CASSPYTDTQYF	TGTGCCAGCAGCCCATACACAGATACGCAGTATTTT
NA	TRBV7-3	13	NA	TRBJ2-5	CASSFGTQETQYF	TGTGCCAGCAGCTTCGGGACCCAAGAGACCCAGTACTTC
NA	TRBV21-1	14	NA	TRBJ2-2	CASSKAPITGELFF	TGTGCCAGCAGCAAAGCGCCGATTACCGGGGAGCTGTTTTTT
NA	TRBV9	14	NA	TRBJ2-2	CASSVDGRTGELFF	TGTGCCAGCAGCGTAGATGGGAGGACGGGGGAGCTGTTTTTT
TRBD2	TRBV29-1	18	once	TRBJ2-1	CSVEDVVGLAAPYNEQFF	TGCAGCGTTGAAGATGTGGTGGGACTAGCGGCCCCCTACAATGAGCAGTTCTTC
TRBD2	TRBV5-1	13	NA	TRBJ2-5	CASSLGEGETQYF	TGCGCCAGCAGCTTAGGGGAGGGGGAGACCCAGTACTTC
TRBD2	TRBV9	16	NA	TRBJ2-7	CASSPQGAGGGYEQYF	TGTGCCAGCAGCCCCCAAGGAGCGGGAGGGGGCTACGAGCAGTACTTC
NA	TRBV11-2	15	NA	TRBJ1-2	CASSLDGAAGYGYTF	TGTGCCAGCAGCTTAGATGGGGCGGCAGGCTATGGCTACACCTTC
NA	TRBV4-3	16	NA	TRBJ2-7	CASSQAATGEGYEQYF	TGCGCCAGCAGCCAAGCGGCGACAGGGGAGGGCTACGAGCAGTACTTC
TRBD2	TRBV6-6	15	NA	TRBJ2-7	CASIPLAGGTYEQYF	TGTGCCAGCATCCCACTAGCGGGAGGAACCTACGAGCAGTACTTC
TRBD2	TRBV5-1	14	NA	TRBJ2-1	CASSLPAGGLEQFF	TGCGCCAGCAGCTTACCAGCGGGAGGACTTGAGCAGTTCTTC
NA	TRBV28	14	NA	TRBJ2-2	CASSAPGLRGELFF	TGTGCCAGCAGTGCTCCGGGGCTCCGCGGGGAGCTGTTTTTT
NA	TRBV9	16	NA	TRBJ2-7	CASSSRGAGFSYEQYF	TGTGCCAGCAGCTCCCGGGGCGCGGGATTTTCCTACGAGCAGTACTTC
TRBD2	TRBV5-1	14	once	TRBJ2-2	CASSWTSGDGELFF	TGCGCCAGCAGCTGGACTAGCGGGGACGGGGAGCTGTTTTTT
NA	TRBV5-8	15	few	TRBJ2-1	CASSKGLLGVNEQFF	TGTGCCAGCAGCAAGGGACTCCTGGGCGTAAATGAGCAGTTCTTC
NA	TRBV9	15	NA	TRBJ2-2	CASSWGDTGGGELFF	TGTGCCAGCAGTTGGGGGGACACTGGAGGCGGGGAGCTGTTTTTT
NA	TRBV7-6	14	NA	TRBJ2-3	CASSSQGVADTQYF	TGTGCCAGCAGCTCCCAGGGTGTAGCAGATACGCAGTATTTT
NA	TRBV4-1	16	NA	TRBJ2-7	CASSLNRGSIAYEQYF	TGCGCCAGCAGCCTCAACAGAGGTTCTATAGCCTACGAGCAGTACTTC
NA	TRBV7-2	16	NA	TRBJ2-2	CASSLVPGANTGELFF	TGTGCCAGCAGCTTAGTCCCGGGGGCGAACACCGGGGAGCTGTTTTTT
NA	TRBV2	15	NA	TRBJ1-2	CASSEISREPYGYTF	TGTGCCAGCAGTGAGATTAGCAGGGAACCTTATGGCTACACCTTC
TRBD2	TRBV10-1	16	NA	TRBJ2-5	CASSESDAGVRETQYF	TGCGCCAGCAGTGAGTCCGATGCGGGAGTGAGAGAGACCCAGTACTTC
NA	TRBV4-3	14	NA	TRBJ1-1	CASSQDRAATEAFF	TGCGCCAGCAGCCAAGATAGGGCAGCCACTGAAGCTTTCTTT
TRBD2	TRBV19	15	NA	TRBJ2-5	CASGTSGDPQETQYF	TGTGCCAGTGGGACTAGCGGGGACCCCCAAGAGACCCAGTACTTC
TRBD1	TRBV19	13	NA	TRBJ1-3	CASGQGRGNTIYF	TGTGCCAGTGGACAGGGACGAGGAAACACCATATATTTT
NA	TRBV10-3	16	NA	TRBJ1-2	CAISTNGGFVNYGYTF	TGTGCCATCAGCACGAATGGGGGGTTCGTTAACTATGGCTACACCTTC
NA	TRBV28	16	NA	TRBJ2-1	CASMTLSGTRGNEQFF	TGTGCCAGCATGACTTTGAGCGGCACGCGGGGCAATGAGCAGTTCTTC
TRBD2	TRBV2	14	once	TRBJ2-1	CASYAGLAGNEQFF	TGTGCCTCCTACGCGGGACTAGCCGGCAATGAGCAGTTCTTC
TRBD1	TRBV7-2	14	NA	TRBJ2-7	CASSLEGRGLEQYF	TGTGCCAGCAGCTTAGAGGGCAGGGGGCTCGAGCAGTACTTC
TRBD2	TRBV5-4	18	NA	TRBJ2-1	CASSPLSGLADSYNEQFF	TGTGCCAGCAGCCCGCTAAGCGGACTAGCGGACTCCTACAATGAGCAGTTCTTC
NA	TRBV27	16	few	TRBJ2-5	CASSPGGGAEKETQYF	TGTGCCAGCAGTCCCGGGGGAGGAGCCGAAAAAGAGACCCAGTACTTC
NA	TRBV21-1	11	NA	TRBJ1-5	CASSPFQPQHF	TGTGCCAGCAGCCCTTTTCAGCCCCAGCATTTT
NA	TRBV9	12	few	TRBJ1-1	CASGLRDTEAFF	TGTGCCAGCGGGCTTAGGGACACTGAAGCTTTCTTT
TRBD2	TRBV5-1	18	NA	TRBJ2-1	CASRLDPPGLAGDNEQFF	TGCGCCAGCAGGCTCGATCCACCCGGGTTAGCGGGAGACAATGAGCAGTTCTTC
TRBD1	TRBV28	15	NA	TRBJ1-2	CASSSPTGFGYGYTF	TGTGCCAGCAGTTCCCCGACAGGGTTTGGCTATGGCTACACCTTC
NA	TRBV29-1	15	NA	TRBJ2-1	CSVASVSRNEGEQFF	TGCAGCGTTGCAAGCGTCAGCAGAAACGAGGGTGAGCAGTTCTTC
NA	TRBV28	15	NA	TRBJ1-3	CASSFSDTSGNTIYF	TGTGCCAGCAGTTTTTCGGACACCTCTGGAAACACCATATATTTT
NA	TRBV5-1	17	NA	TRBJ2-1	CASSLGGTTSSYNEQFF	TGCGCCAGCAGCTTGGGGGGCACTACGAGCTCCTACAATGAGCAGTTCTTC
TRBD2	TRBV2	14	NA	TRBJ2-7	CASLLEAGIYEQYF	TGTGCCAGCCTGTTAGAAGCGGGGATATACGAGCAGTACTTC
NA	TRBV7-2	15	NA	TRBJ2-4	CASSYPEGPKNIQYF	TGTGCCAGCAGCTACCCCGAGGGCCCCAAAAACATTCAGTACTTC
NA	TRBV11-2	12	NA	TRBJ1-4	CASRQTNEKLFF	TGTGCCAGCAGACAGACTAATGAAAAACTGTTTTTT
NA	TRBV6-6	13	NA	TRBJ2-7	CASRSDTSYEQYF	TGTGCCAGCAGATCGGACACTTCCTACGAGCAGTACTTC
TRBD1	TRBV5-4	13	NA	TRBJ2-5	CASSLGQGVDQYF	TGTGCCAGCAGCTTGGGACAGGGGGTTGACCAGTACTTC
NA	TRBV18	12	NA	TRBJ2-1	CASSSSGNEQFF	TGTGCCAGCTCGTCATCAGGGAATGAGCAGTTCTTC
NA	TRBV19	11	NA	TRBJ2-3	CASSTTDTQYF	TGTGCCAGTAGTACCACAGATACGCAGTATTTT